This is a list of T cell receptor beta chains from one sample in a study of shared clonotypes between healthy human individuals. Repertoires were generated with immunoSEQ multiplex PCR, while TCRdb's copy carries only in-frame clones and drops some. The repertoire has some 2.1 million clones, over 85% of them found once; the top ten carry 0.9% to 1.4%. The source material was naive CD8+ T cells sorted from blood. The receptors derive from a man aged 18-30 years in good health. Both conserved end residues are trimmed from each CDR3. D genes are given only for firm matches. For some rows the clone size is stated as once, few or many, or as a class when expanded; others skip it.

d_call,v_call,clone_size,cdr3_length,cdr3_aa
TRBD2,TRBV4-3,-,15,ASSQDLLAGEGYEQY
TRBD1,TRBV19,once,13,ASSLDREGPNEQY
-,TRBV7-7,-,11,ASSLGEAGELF
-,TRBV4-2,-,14,ASSQDGEGMNTEAF
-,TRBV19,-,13,ATTLAQYSNTEAF
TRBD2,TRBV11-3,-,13,ASSSQAGVGNEQF
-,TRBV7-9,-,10,ASSLWETEAF
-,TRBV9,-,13,ASSVSGNSNQPQH
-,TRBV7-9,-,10,ASSLAGGEQY
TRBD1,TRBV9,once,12,ASSVGRTGYEQY
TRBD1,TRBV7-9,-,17,ASSSEPTGNGGVHYGYT
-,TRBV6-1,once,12,ASSDLTIYYEAF
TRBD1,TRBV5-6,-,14,ASSSMTGGGNQPQH
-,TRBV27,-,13,ASHWGTVTYNEQF
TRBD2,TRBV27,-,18,ASSLAPGTSGREMGETQY
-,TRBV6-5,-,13,ASSYEGIEESGAF
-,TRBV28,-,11,ASRLGGTYEQY
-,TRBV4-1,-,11,ASSQDGRWGYT
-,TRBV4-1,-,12,ASSLLEGYNEQF
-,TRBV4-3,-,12,ASSQDHGGGEQF
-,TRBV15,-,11,ATTGGTVETQY
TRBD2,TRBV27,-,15,ASSPGTSGAPGGEQY
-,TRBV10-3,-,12,AISPEVSGNTIY
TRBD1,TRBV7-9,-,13,ASSFGQGVFYEQY
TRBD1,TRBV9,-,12,ASSEDRGAYEQY
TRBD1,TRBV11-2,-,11,ASSVGTGREQY
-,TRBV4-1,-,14,ASSQDALAWNQPQH
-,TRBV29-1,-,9,SVEDPHEQY
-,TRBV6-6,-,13,ASSPAGMGNNEQF
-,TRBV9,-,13,ASSLGVDSTDTQY
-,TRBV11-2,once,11,ASSPILQETQY
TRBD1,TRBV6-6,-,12,ASSLNRGWYEQY
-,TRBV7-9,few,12,ASTRGNSNTEAF
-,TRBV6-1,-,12,ASSVIDRSYEQY
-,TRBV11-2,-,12,ASSLISTAYEQY
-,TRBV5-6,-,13,ASTRGGGYQETQY
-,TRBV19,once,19,ASSIPDDVQGENSGANVLT
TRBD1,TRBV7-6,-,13,ASTPERGLGETQY
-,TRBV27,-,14,ASSLIGAGRYNEQF
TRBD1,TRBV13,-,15,ASSVYFRGQGTGELF
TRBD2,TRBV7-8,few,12,ASSEREGLETQY
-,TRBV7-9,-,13,ASSPPGAFTYEQY
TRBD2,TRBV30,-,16,AWSWETSGGVSYNEQF
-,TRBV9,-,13,ASSVTTGMDEKLF
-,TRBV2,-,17,ASSEIPPGTGGPYNEQF
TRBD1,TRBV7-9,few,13,ASSPLTGNNSPLH
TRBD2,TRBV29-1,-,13,SVELLAEVNGEQY
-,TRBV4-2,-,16,ASSQDLWRSHLTYEQY
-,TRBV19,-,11,ASSIVPLSEQY
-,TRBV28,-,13,ASSLYGARIQPQH
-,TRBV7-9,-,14,ASSLLEIRKNTEAF
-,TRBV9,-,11,ASSVVLNREQF
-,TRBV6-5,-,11,ASSYYGGNEQF
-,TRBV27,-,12,AGSLGQAGQPQH